This T cell receptor (beta chain) stems from a study of cytomegalovirus exposure and HLA in healthy donors. It was with 60 Vbeta and 13 Jbeta primers that the PCR ran. Some clones are missing from TCRdb's copy, which holds only in-frame ones; the method was immunoSEQ multiplex PCR. The table shows about 86,000 clones, with nearly 80% occurring only once. Each donor was healthy, and each was a bone marrow donor. Germline CDR1 is SGHRS and CDR2 is YFSETQ. V was pared by 0 bases and J by 3 bases, with 13 bases between. The CDR3 extends over 15 amino acids. The sequenced material came from PBMCs. This sequence originates from a female donor in good health and CMV-seronegative. V is TRBV5-1 and J is TRBJ2-7; D is unclear. CDR3: CASSLVAGQNYEQYF. CDR3 coding DNA: TGCGCCAGCAGCTTGGTGGCAGGTCAGAACTACGAGCAGTACTTC. Complete variable domain (other parts from reference TRBV5-1 and TRBJ2-7): KAGVTQTPRYLIKTRGQQVTLSCSPISGHRSVSWYQQTPGQGLQFLFEYFSETQRNKGNFPGRFSGRQFSNSRSEMNVSTLELGDSALYLCASSLVAGQNYEQYFGPGTRLTVT.